This T cell receptor (beta chain) is from a study of neurological immune-mediated disorders. With 10-nucleotide random UMIs, 5'RACE was used to make the cDNA. Via MiXCR, TCRdb re-called the 5' RACE reads, giving one row per CDR3 protein. The sample records about 19,000 distinct CDR3 sequences, approximately 6.8% being singletons. This CDR3 is 15 amino acids long. Germline CDR1 and CDR2: SGHTA and FQGNSA. The sample holds many counts of this clonotype. One end of the junction is discordant with germline, which a read error may explain. The TCR sequence derives from a woman aged 25 to 45 with HTLV-1-associated myelopathy (HAM/TSP). Sequenced sample: CD8+ T cells from blood. The gene calls are TRBV7-2 and TRBJ2-7; TRBD2 aligns across 7 bases. The CDR3 sequence: CASSLVTSVSSEQYF. The CDR3 DNA sequence: TGTGCCAGCAGCTTAGTTACTAGCGTCTCCTCCGAGCAGTACTTC.